This TCR beta chain comes out of a study of blood T cell repertoires in COVID-19. The overall study: Researchers got acute and convalescent COVID-19 samples from the United States, Italy and Spain. From T cells, B-cell-depleted T cells, or PBMCs came the material, which was cDNA or gDNA.

Original processing notes: By means of reference gene primer amplification, nucleated cell counts were estimated. Sequenced by immunoSEQ multiplex PCR; TCRdb stores in-frame clones only, minus some. The V and J calls and the clone size are those of that table, but D and trimming were determined from the DNA. Of about 260,000 clones in the sample, 84% are singletons; the top ten hold 4.2%. Germline CDR1 reads SGDLS; CDR2 reads YYNGEE. The trim removed 0 bases at V and 9 bases at J, leaving 13 bases unmatched. The CDR3 is 17 amino acids. The sample consisted of peripheral blood. The chain couples TRBV9 to TRBJ2-1; TRBD2 matches 9 bases. The clonotype comes from a man aged 60 to 69 with acute or convalescent COVID-19. The CDR3 here is CASSVGQTSGPWSEQFF. CDR3 coding DNA: TGTGCCAGCAGCGTAGGTCAAACTAGCGGGCCGTGGAGTGAGCAGTTCTTC.